These 13 T cell receptor beta chains were all obtained from the same sample, sequenced in a study of blood T cells in healthy people across ages (dated by TCRdb to the mid-2010s). The method behind the library was 5' RACE. For sequencing, an Illumina HiSeq 2500 was employed. A second PCR of about 6 to 12 cycles was run with a J-beta primer mix and a sample-barcoded 5' primer. Using fastp at Q25 and MiXCR, TCRdb reprocessed the public reads and kept productive beta chains. For every CDR3 protein sequence, its rows merge into one entry that carries the most common genes and DNA. This sample has 650,000 to 1,000,000 distinct CDR3 sequences in its table, and roughly 35% of those were observed once. Approximately 12% of the sample goes to the ten largest clones. The sequenced material came from blood. The receptors were gathered from a man younger than 35 in good health.

The V and J genes are TRBV20-1 and TRBJ2-6; maybe TRBD1 (6 bases). From germline, CDR1 is DFQATT and CDR2 SNEGSKA (reference sequence). Between the trimmed V and J ends, which lost 5 bases and 2 bases, there was a span of 10 bases. The length of the CDR3 is 14 residues. The DNA for the CDR3 is TGCAGTGCTGCCCCAGGGGCTGGGGCCAACGTCCTGACTTTC. Residues: CSAAPGAGANVLTF.

The sample holds many counts of this clonotype. This chain uses TRBV7-3 with TRBJ2-1; either TRBD1 or TRBD2 may fit D (5 bases each). From germline, CDR1 is SGHTA and CDR2 FQGTGA. This CDR3 has 17 residues. V lost 2 bases, J lost 0 bases, and 14 bases lay in between. CDR3 loop: CASSLGPGTDSYNEQFF. CDR3 in DNA: TGTGCCAGCAGCTTAGGACCTGGGACCGACTCCTACAATGAGCAGTTCTTC.

A few counts support this clonotype. This chain links TRBV11-2 with TRBJ1-5; D unclear. The CDR3 extends over 13 amino acids. Germline CDR1 reads SGHAT; CDR2 reads FQNNGV. V was shortened by 2 bases and J by 7 bases, with 9 bases between the two germline ends. The CDR3 sequence: CASSLSHGQPQHF. For the CDR3, the DNA is TGTGCCAGCAGCTTAAGCCATGGCCAGCCCCAGCATTTT. Supplemented by reference TRBV11-2 and TRBJ1-5, the full variable domain reads EAGVAQSPRYKIIEKRQSVAFWCNPISGHATLYWYQQILGQGPKLLIQFQNNGVVDDSQLPKDRFSAERLKGVDSTLKIQPAKLEDSAVYLCASSLSHGQPQHFGDGTRLSIL.

V gene TRBV18 combines with J gene TRBJ2-7; D unresolved. The CDR3 is 15 amino acids. V dropped 3 bases and J dropped 0 bases, with 12 bases sitting between them. Germline CDR1 is KGHSH and CDR2 is LQKENI. Here the CDR3 DNA reads TGTGCCAGCTCACCGAATAGGGATTACTCCTACGAGCAGTACTTC. Translated: CASSPNRDYSYEQYF.

Comment on this clonotype: One end of the junction does not line up with germline, which may come from a read error. The V call is TRBV12-3 or TRBV12-4, the J call TRBJ2-3; D might be TRBD2 (5 bases). The CDR3 consists of 17 residues. The CDR3 sequence is CASSPTIKSSSTDAQYF. For the CDR3, the DNA is TGTGCCAGCAGCCCTACCATAAAGTCGTCTAGCACAGATGCGCAGTATTTT.

V is TRBV12-3 or TRBV12-4 and J is TRBJ1-4, with no clear D. This CDR3 is built from 15 residues. V was trimmed by 5 bases and J by 7 bases, leaving 17 bases between them. The CDR3 protein is CASSGSAAIGEKLFF. CDR3 nucleotide sequence: TGTGCCAGCAGTGGAAGTGCCGCCATTGGTGAAAAACTGTTTTTT.

This clonotype was observed many times. This chain links TRBV5-1 with TRBJ1-2; no reliable D call. The CDR3 consists of 13 residues. The V end was cut by 0 bases, the J end by 4 bases, with 7 bases between. CDR1 and CDR2 from the germline V gene are SGHRS and YFSETQ. The CDR3 DNA sequence: TGCGCCAGCAGCTTGGGCCCCAGCTATGGCTACACCTTC. It translates to CASSLGPSYGYTF.

This chain joins TRBV7-3 and TRBJ2-5, with 9 bases that match TRBD2. Germline V gene data show CDR1 as SGHTA and CDR2 as FQGTGA. V lost 3 bases and J lost 5; bases outside the gene matches: 19. The CDR3 runs to 19 residues. The CDR3 DNA follows: TGTGCCAGCAGCTTGAGGCCCCTTGAGGCTAGCGGGGATTGGGAGACCCAGTACTTC. Translating it yields CASSLRPLEASGDWETQYF.

This clonotype was seen a few times. The chain joins TRBV2 to TRBJ2-3; D remains ambiguous. The CDR3 contains 14 residues. V was cut by 5 bases and J by 3 bases, with 12 bases left in between. The germline V gene encodes CDR1 SNHLY and CDR2 FYNNEI. The CDR3 spells CASSRVFPTDTQYF. The CDR3, as DNA: TGTGCCAGCAGTCGGGTTTTCCCAACAGATACGCAGTATTTT.

This clonotype was recorded a few times. V usage is TRBV12-3 or TRBV12-4 and J usage is TRBJ2-3; maybe TRBD2 (6 bases). The germline V and J ends were trimmed by 5 bases and 10 bases, with 13 bases remaining between them. The CDR3 has 12 amino acids. CDR3 loop: CASSPTRGPQYF. The CDR3 coding sequence is TGTGCCAGCAGTCCGACTAGGGGCCCGCAGTATTTT.

The V and J genes are TRBV10-3 and TRBJ2-5; no firm D call. Per germline, CDR1 ENHRY and CDR2 SYGVKD. The CDR3 covers 14 residues. With 0 bases removed from V and 11 bases from J, the gap between germline ends came to 16 bases. The CDR3 DNA sequence: TGTGCCATCAGTGAGTCGTACGTCCACAATGAGCAGTACTTC. Translating gives CAISESYVHNEQYF.

The chain combines TRBV11-2 with TRBJ2-1; 7 nucleotides align to TRBD2. The CDR3 extends over 20 amino acids. After removal of 0 bases from V and 5 bases from J, the junction contained 19 bases not matched to a gene. Per germline, CDR1 SGHAT and CDR2 FQNNGV. The CDR3 bases are TGTGCCAGCAGCTTAGATGGGAGGGTGCCGCGCTTTAACCCAAACAATGAGCAGTTCTTC. Amino acid sequence: CASSLDGRVPRFNPNNEQFF.

This clonotype was observed a few times. The gene calls are TRBV7-9 and TRBJ2-5; D not resolved. V shed 0 bases and J shed 5 bases, with 10 bases lying between them. The germline V gene has CDR1 SEHNR and CDR2 FQNEAQ (reference sequence). The CDR3 is 14 residues long. This CDR3 reads CASSLAAIAETQYF. The CDR3 nucleotides read TGTGCCAGCAGCTTAGCGGCGATCGCGGAGACCCAGTACTTC.